The rows below give T cell receptor beta chains drawn from one sample of a study of T cell repertoires in cytomegalovirus infection. TCRdb ran MiXCR on the reads and lists one entry per CDR3 protein. The table shows fewer than 950,000 distinct CDR3 sequences, with about 30% occurring only once. Which antigens these TCRs recognize remains unknown. This sample comprised cultured CD8+ T cells from PBMCs, obtained from culture after CMV antigen stimulation. These receptor sequences come from a human donor in good health (CMV status not recorded). Some clones in this sample may be carry-over from other donors' samples. The CDR3 runs from the conserved cysteine through the conserved F or W. The D gene is left open where the match is weak. Clone size is given for some rows only: seen once, a few or many times, or a class if the clone is expanded.

D gene | J gene | V gene | clone size | CDR3 DNA | CDR3 protein
. | TRBJ2-1 | TRBV25-1 | . | TGTGCCAGCAGTGAAGCTCCAGACCCGGGGGAAAATGAGCAGTTCTTC | CASSEAPDPGENEQFF
. | TRBJ1-2 | TRBV6-1 | few | TGTGCCAGCAGGGACAAAGGCTACACCTTC | CASRDKGYTF
. | TRBJ2-1 | TRBV4-1 | few | TGCGCCAGCAGCCATAACCAGGGGGGATCCTACAATGAGCAGTTCTTC | CASSHNQGGSYNEQFF
. | TRBJ1-1 | TRBV6-2/TRBV6-3 | . | TGTGCCAGCAGTTTTTCGGGGGTGAACACTGAAGCTTTCTTT | CASSFSGVNTEAFF
. | TRBJ2-3 | TRBV29-1 | . | TGCAGCGTTGAACTGACAGATACGCAGTATTTT | CSVELTDTQYF
. | TRBJ2-1 | TRBV6-5 | . | TGTGCCAGCAGTTACTCGAACCAGGGCTCCTACAATGAGCAGTTCTTC | CASSYSNQGSYNEQFF
TRBD1 | TRBJ1-2 | TRBV4-3 | . | TGCGCCAGCAGTTCAGGGCAGGGGGGAAACTATGGCTACACCTTC | CASSSGQGGNYGYTF
. | TRBJ1-1 | TRBV20-1 | few | TGCAGTGCTAGAGATAGGCGGGGTACTGAAGCTTTCTTT | CSARDRRGTEAFF
. | TRBJ1-1 | TRBV28 | . | TGTGCCAGCAGGATGGACGCCCCCACTGAAGCTTTCTTT | CASRMDAPTEAFF
. | TRBJ2-1 | TRBV12-3/TRBV12-4 | . | TGTGCCAGCATTGAAGGGGAGCAGTTCTTC | CASIEGEQFF
. | TRBJ2-7 | TRBV10-3 | few | TGTGCCATCAGGACCAGTCTCCACGAGCAGTACTTC | CAIRTSLHEQYF
TRBD1 | TRBJ2-2 | TRBV6-5 | . | TGTGCCAGCAGTTACTCGAGCGGGACAGGGGACACCGGGGAGCTGTTTTTT | CASSYSSGTGDTGELFF
. | TRBJ1-1 | TRBV6-1 | . | TGTGCCAGCAGTGGACTTACAGGGAAGTTTGGTGAAGCTTTCTTT | CASSGLTGKFGEAFF
TRBD1 | TRBJ1-5 | TRBV6-1 | many | TGTGCCAGCAGTTGGACAGGGCGGGTAGATCAGCCCCAGCATTTT | CASSWTGRVDQPQHF
TRBD1 | TRBJ2-1 | TRBV4-1 | . | TGCGCCAGCAGCCATCCACAGGGGGCTTCTGAAAATGAGCAGTTCTTC | CASSHPQGASENEQFF
TRBD2 | TRBJ2-1 | TRBV2 | few | TGTGCCACCCCCGCCGGCAGGTCGCGGGGGGAGTACAATGAGCAGTTCTTC | CATPAGRSRGEYNEQFF
. | TRBJ2-7 | TRBV10-1 | . | TGCGCCAGCAGTAAAGACGGTACCGGATCCTACGAGCAGTACTTC | CASSKDGTGSYEQYF
. | TRBJ2-7 | TRBV2 | few | TGTGCCAGCGGAGGGGCCGAGCAGTACTTC | CASGGAEQYF
. | TRBJ1-1 | TRBV6-5 | . | TGTGCCAGCAGCCCTCCTCGTAATCAGTTGAACACTGAAGCTTTCTTT | CASSPPRNQLNTEAFF
. | TRBJ2-3 | TRBV12-3/TRBV12-4 | . | TGTGCCACCACCTTAACAGTTAGCACAGATACGCAGTATTTT | CATTLTVSTDTQYF